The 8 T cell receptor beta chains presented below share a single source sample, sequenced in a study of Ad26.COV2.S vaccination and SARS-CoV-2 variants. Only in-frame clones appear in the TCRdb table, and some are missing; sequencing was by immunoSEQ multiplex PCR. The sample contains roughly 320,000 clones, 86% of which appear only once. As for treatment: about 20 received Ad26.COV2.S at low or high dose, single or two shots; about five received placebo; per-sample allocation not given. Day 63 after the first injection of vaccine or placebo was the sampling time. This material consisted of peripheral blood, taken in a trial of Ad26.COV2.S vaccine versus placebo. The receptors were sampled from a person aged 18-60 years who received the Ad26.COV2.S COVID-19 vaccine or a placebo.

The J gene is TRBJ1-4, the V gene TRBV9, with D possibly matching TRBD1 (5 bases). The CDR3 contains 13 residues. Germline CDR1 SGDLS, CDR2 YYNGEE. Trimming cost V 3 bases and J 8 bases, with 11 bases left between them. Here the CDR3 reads CASSGRAGEKLFF. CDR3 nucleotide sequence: TGTGCCAGCAGCGGCAGGGCAGGCGAAAAACTGTTTTTT.

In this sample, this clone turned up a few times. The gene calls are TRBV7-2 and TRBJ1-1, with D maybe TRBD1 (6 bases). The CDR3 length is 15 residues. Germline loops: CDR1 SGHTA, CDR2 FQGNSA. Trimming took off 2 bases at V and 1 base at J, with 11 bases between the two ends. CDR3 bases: TGTGCCAGCAGCTTATTTGGACAGCCGAACACTGAAGCTTTCTTT. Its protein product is CASSLFGQPNTEAFF.

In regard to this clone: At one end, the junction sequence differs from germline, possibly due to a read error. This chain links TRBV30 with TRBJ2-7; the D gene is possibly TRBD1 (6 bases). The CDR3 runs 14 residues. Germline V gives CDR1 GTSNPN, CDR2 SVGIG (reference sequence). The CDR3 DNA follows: TGTGCCTGGAGTGTACAGGGCTATTCCTCCGAGCAGTACTTC. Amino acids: CAWSVQGYSSEQYF.

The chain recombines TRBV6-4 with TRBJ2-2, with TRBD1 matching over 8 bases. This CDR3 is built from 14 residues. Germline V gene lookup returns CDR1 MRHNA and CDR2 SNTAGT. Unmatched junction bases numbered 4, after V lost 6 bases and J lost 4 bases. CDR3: CASRPQGATGELFF. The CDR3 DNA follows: TGTGCCAGCAGGCCCCAGGGGGCCACCGGGGAGCTGTTTTTT.

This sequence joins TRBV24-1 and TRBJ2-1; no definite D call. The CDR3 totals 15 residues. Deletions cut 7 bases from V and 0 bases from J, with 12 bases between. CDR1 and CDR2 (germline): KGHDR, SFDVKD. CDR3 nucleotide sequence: TGTGCCACCAGCGCCGGCAAGGGCTCCTACAATGAGCAGTTCTTC. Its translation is CATSAGKGSYNEQFF.

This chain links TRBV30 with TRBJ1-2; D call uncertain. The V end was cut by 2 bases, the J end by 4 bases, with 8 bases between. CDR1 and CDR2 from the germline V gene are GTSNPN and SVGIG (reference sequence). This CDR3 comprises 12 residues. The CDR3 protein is CAWSRGSYGYTF. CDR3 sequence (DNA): TGTGCCTGGAGTCGAGGCTCCTATGGCTACACCTTC. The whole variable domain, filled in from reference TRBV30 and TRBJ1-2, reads SQTIHQWPATLVQPVGSPLSLECTVEGTSNPNLYWYRQAAGRGLQLLFYSVGIGQISSEVPQNLSASRPQDRQFILSSKKLLLSDSGFYLCAWSRGSYGYTFGSGTRLTVV.

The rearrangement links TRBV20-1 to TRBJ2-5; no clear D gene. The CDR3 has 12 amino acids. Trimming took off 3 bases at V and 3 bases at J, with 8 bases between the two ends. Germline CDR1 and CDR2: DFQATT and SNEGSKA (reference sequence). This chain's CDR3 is CSASHSKETQYF. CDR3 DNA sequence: TGCAGTGCTAGTCACAGCAAAGAGACCCAGTACTTC.

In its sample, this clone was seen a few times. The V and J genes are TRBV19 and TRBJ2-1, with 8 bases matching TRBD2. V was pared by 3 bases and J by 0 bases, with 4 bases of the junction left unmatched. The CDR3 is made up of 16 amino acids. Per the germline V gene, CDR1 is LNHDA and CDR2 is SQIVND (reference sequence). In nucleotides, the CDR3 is TGTGCCAGTAGTATTAAACGGGGGGGCTCCTACAATGAGCAGTTCTTC. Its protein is CASSIKRGGSYNEQFF.